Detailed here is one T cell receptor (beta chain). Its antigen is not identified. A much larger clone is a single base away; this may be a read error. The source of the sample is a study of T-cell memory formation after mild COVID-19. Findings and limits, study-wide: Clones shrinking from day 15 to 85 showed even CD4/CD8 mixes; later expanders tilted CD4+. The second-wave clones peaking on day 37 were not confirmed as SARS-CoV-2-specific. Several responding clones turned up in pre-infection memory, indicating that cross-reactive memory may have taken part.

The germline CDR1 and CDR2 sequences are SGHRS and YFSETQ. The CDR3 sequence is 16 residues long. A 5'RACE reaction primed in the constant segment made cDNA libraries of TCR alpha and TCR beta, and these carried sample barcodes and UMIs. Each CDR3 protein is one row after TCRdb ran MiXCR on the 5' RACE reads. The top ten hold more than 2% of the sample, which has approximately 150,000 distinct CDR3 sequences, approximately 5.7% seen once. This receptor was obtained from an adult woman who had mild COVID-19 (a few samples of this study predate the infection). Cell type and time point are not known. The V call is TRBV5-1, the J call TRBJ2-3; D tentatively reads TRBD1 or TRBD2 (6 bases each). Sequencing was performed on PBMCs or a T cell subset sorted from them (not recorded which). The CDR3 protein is CASSLEAGKRTDTRYF. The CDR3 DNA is TGCGCCAGCAGCTTGGAAGCGGGCAAGAGGACAGATACGCGGTATTTT.